The 8 T cell receptor beta chains given below trace back to one sample, sequenced in a study of T-cell reconstitution after alpha-beta-depleted transplantation in children. TCRbeta library construction was performed incorporating unique molecular identifiers. TCRdb passed the PCR reads through MiXCR, listing each CDR3 protein once. The sample contains some 300,000 distinct CDR3 sequences, over 7.5% of which appear only once. Findings and limits, study-wide: A year post-transplant, T-cell counts and diversity derived mostly from newly produced T cells.

These receptors have no known antigen. Sample: peripheral blood, taken 360 days after TCRalphabeta/CD19-depleted stem cell transplant. The receptors originated from a female patient between 2 and 15 years old who had a stem cell transplant for Fanconi anemia, so the T cells may come from the graft donor.

The chain combines TRBV27 with TRBJ1-2; the D gene is possibly TRBD1 (5 bases). Germline loops: CDR1 MNHEY, CDR2 SMNVEV (reference sequence). Trimming took 3 bases from V and 5 from J, leaving 19 bases between them. The CDR3 has 16 amino acids. DNA of the CDR3: TGTGCCAGCAGTTTGACAGTACGAAAGGAGTATTATGGCTACACCTTC. Residues: CASSLTVRKEYYGYTF.

This clonotype was counted at least ten times. The chain combines TRBV6-1 with TRBJ2-3; 10 bases align to TRBD2. Trimming cost V 5 bases and J 6 bases; bases outside gene matches: 11. Germline V gene data show CDR1 as MNHNS and CDR2 as SASEGT. The CDR3 runs to 16 residues. The CDR3 DNA sequence: TGTGCCAGCAGTCCTGCCAGCGGGGGGGAGATCGATACGCAGTATTTT. Translation: CASSPASGGEIDTQYF.

This clonotype was counted between two and nine times. The genes are TRBV2 and TRBJ1-1; D not certain. CDR1 and CDR2 (germline): SNHLY, FYNNEI. This CDR3 contains 14 residues. Trimming stripped 2 bases from V and 4 bases from J, with 11 bases between. The CDR3 sequence: CASSERRVGTEAFF. The CDR3 DNA sequence: TGTGCCAGCAGTGAACGGAGGGTTGGCACTGAAGCTTTCTTT.

The chain is built from TRBV7-8 and TRBJ2-3, with TRBD2 matching over 11 bases. V gave up 4 bases and J gave up 2 bases; unmatched junction bases: 11. The germline V gene has CDR1 SGHVS and CDR2 FQNEAQ. The CDR3 sequence is 18 residues long. This CDR3 reads CASSWRGLAVPYTDTQYF. The DNA of the CDR3 is TGTGCCAGCAGCTGGCGGGGACTAGCGGTACCTTACACAGATACGCAGTATTTT.

The chain employs TRBV7-2 and TRBJ2-7; D perhaps matches TRBD1 (6 bases). V was cut by 4 bases and J by 5 bases, with 9 bases left in between. The CDR3 loop spans 12 amino acids. The V gene's germline CDR1 is SGHTA and CDR2 FQGNSA. CDR3 region: CASSSRQDEQYF. Written as DNA, the CDR3 is TGTGCCAGCAGCTCCCGACAGGACGAGCAGTACTTC.

This clonotype has more than one count but fewer than ten. The rearrangement uses TRBV6-5 and TRBJ1-3; TRBD1 is a possible D gene (6 bases). Trimming pared 0 bases from V and 0 bases from J, leaving 12 bases between. The CDR3 is 17 amino acids. CDR1 MNHEY and CDR2 SVGAGI come from the germline V gene. The CDR3 DNA reads as TGTGCCAGCAGTTACTCGGCAGGGGTCGTCTCTGGAAACACCATATATTTT. Protein sequence: CASSYSAGVVSGNTIYF.

The rearrangement links TRBV9 to TRBJ1-5; TRBD1 might be the D (6 bases). This CDR3 has 14 amino acids. The germline V gene encodes CDR1 SGDLS and CDR2 YYNGEE. Trimming pared 3 bases from V and 2 bases from J, leaving 9 bases between. DNA for the CDR3: TGTGCCAGCAGCGCGGGGGCTCGCAATCAGCCCCAGCATTTT. This codes for CASSAGARNQPQHF.

The chain links TRBV18 to TRBJ1-5; D call uncertain. Germline V gene data show CDR1 as KGHSH and CDR2 as LQKENI. CDR3 size: 14 residues. Trimming left V 3 bases short and J 7 bases short, with 13 bases between. Written as DNA, the CDR3 is TGTGCCAGCTCACCGACTAACGGGGAGCAGCCCCAGCATTTT. Translated: CASSPTNGEQPQHF.